The 19 T cell receptor beta chains below all came from one sample that was sequenced in a study of blood T cell repertoires in COVID-19. Profiling relied on immunoSEQ multiplex PCR, and the TCRdb table lists in-frame clones only, not all of them. There are over 90,000 clones in the sample; 90% occur only once, and 5.1% lies in the top ten. Sequences were obtained from peripheral blood. These receptors were collected from a man in his forties or fifties with acute or convalescent COVID-19.

This rearrangement joins TRBV11-2 to TRBJ1-2, with 7 bases matching TRBD1. V dropped 6 bases and J dropped 4; count of bases not matched to a gene: 5. Germline values: CDR1 SGHAT, CDR2 FQNNGV. The CDR3 has 13 amino acids. CDR3 region: CASSPGQTYGYTF. DNA of the CDR3: TGTGCCAGCAGTCCGGGACAGACCTATGGCTACACCTTC.

Written as DNA, the CDR3 is TGTGCCAGCAGCCCCCGGGACGGGGGCGAGCAGTACTTC. Its translation is CASSPRDGGEQYF. The V gene is TRBV7-9, the J gene TRBJ2-7; tentatively, D is TRBD2 (6 bases). Germline CDR1 reads SEHNR; CDR2 reads FQNEAQ (reference sequence). V lost 5 bases and J 6 bases, leaving 14 bases between the germline ends. This CDR3 comprises 13 residues. Looking up the rest from reference TRBV7-9 and TRBJ2-7 gives the full variable domain: DTGVSQNPRHKITKRGQNVTFRCDPISEHNRLYWYRQTLGQGPEFLTYFQNEAQLEKSRLLSDRFSAERPKGSFSTLEIQRTEQGDSAMYLCASSPRDGGEQYFGPGTRLTVT.

The chain carries TRBV6-4 and TRBJ2-1; D might be TRBD2 (6 bases). CDR3 length: 15 residues. Trimming left V 6 bases short and J 0 bases short, with 12 bases between. Germline assignment: CDR1 MRHNA and CDR2 SNTAGT. The CDR3 loop is CASSHGGSSYNEQFF. CDR3 coding DNA: TGTGCCAGCAGCCACGGGGGAAGCTCCTACAATGAGCAGTTCTTC.

The CDR3 reads CASSLSTSGRGGYEQYF. DNA for the CDR3: TGTGCCAGCAGCTTATCTACTAGCGGGAGAGGTGGCTACGAGCAGTACTTC. The chain combines TRBV7-6 with TRBJ2-7; 11 positions agree with TRBD2. CDR1 and CDR2 (germline): SGHVS, FNYEAQ. The length of the CDR3 is 17 residues. V lost 2 bases, J lost 3 bases, and 9 bases stayed unmatched. The full variable domain, in which reference TRBV7-6 and TRBJ2-7 provide the parts outside the CDR3, is GAGVSQSPRYKVTKRGQDVALRCDPISGHVSLYWYRQALGQGPEFLTYFNYEAQQDKSGLPNDRFSAERPEGSISTLTIQRTEQRDSAMYRCASSLSTSGRGGYEQYFGPGTRLTVT.

The chain uses TRBV18 and TRBJ2-3; possible D gene TRBD1, 6 bases. The V gene's germline CDR1 is KGHSH and CDR2 LQKENI. CDR3 length equals 14 residues. Trimming removed 4 bases from V and 3 bases from J, with 11 bases in between. The CDR3 DNA follows: TGTGCCAGCTCACAAGTGGGGGCAACAGATACGCAGTATTTT. The encoded protein is CASSQVGATDTQYF.

The chain recombines TRBV18 with TRBJ1-3; no definite D call. Trimming took off 3 bases at V and 7 bases at J, with 13 bases between the two ends. The germline V gene encodes CDR1 KGHSH and CDR2 LQKENI. The CDR3 spans 14 residues. This chain's CDR3 is CASSPPSVENTIYF. DNA of the CDR3: TGTGCCAGCTCACCTCCGAGTGTGGAGAACACCATATATTTT.

This clone has only a few counts. The V and J genes are TRBV5-4 and TRBJ2-3; 11 positions match TRBD2. This CDR3 has 17 residues. CDR1 SGHNT and CDR2 YYREEE come from the germline V gene (reference sequence). The junction had 9 bases not matched to a gene; V was cut back by 3 bases and J by 3 bases. The CDR3 reads CASSSLAGGPGTDTQYF. The DNA for the CDR3 is TGTGCCAGCAGCTCCTTAGCGGGAGGGCCGGGGACAGATACGCAGTATTTT.

This rearrangement joins TRBV6-5 to TRBJ2-3; D possibly corresponds to TRBD2 (6 bases). Germline lookup yields CDR1 MNHEY and CDR2 SVGAGI. CDR3 length: 16 residues. V was trimmed by 0 bases and J by 2 bases, leaving 12 bases between them. The CDR3 loop reads CASSYSGGGYTDTQYF. CDR3 sequence (DNA): TGTGCCAGCAGTTACTCGGGGGGAGGCTACACAGATACGCAGTATTTT.

The chain combines TRBV6-5 with TRBJ1-2; weak D call: TRBD1 (6 bases). This CDR3 is 15 amino acids long. Trimming stripped 6 bases from V and 7 bases from J, with 21 bases between. Germline V gene sequence: CDR1 MNHEY, CDR2 SVGAGI. Written as DNA, the CDR3 is TGTGCCAGCAGCGGTATGAAGGGGGTAGGAACTGGCTACACCTTC. Its translation: CASSGMKGVGTGYTF.

The chain links TRBV6-5 to TRBJ2-5; TRBD1 aligns across 8 bases. The CDR3 has 14 residues. Germline CDR1 MNHEY, CDR2 SVGAGI. V gave up 6 bases and J gave up 4 bases; unmatched junction bases: 7. The CDR3 loop is CASSGQGSGETQYF. The CDR3 bases are TGTGCCAGCAGCGGACAGGGAAGTGGAGAGACCCAGTACTTC.

The chain couples TRBV5-5 to TRBJ2-7; the match to TRBD2 covers 8 bases. The CDR3 extends over 15 amino acids. Trimming took 4 bases from V and 3 from J; bases not matched to a gene: 9. The germline V gene has CDR1 SGHKS and CDR2 YYEKEE (reference sequence). The CDR3 DNA reads as TGTGCCAGCAGCGCCATGACTAGCGAGGTCTACGAGCAGTACTTC. As protein: CASSAMTSEVYEQYF.

This clone appeared a single time. CDR3 DNA: TGTGCCAGTACCCTCGGGACAAACTCTGGAAACACCATATATTTT. Encoded protein: CASTLGTNSGNTIYF. This chain uses TRBV19 with TRBJ1-3; maybe TRBD1 (6 bases). The V gene's germline CDR1 is LNHDA and CDR2 SQIVND (reference sequence). Trimming cost V 7 bases and J 0 bases, with 13 bases left between them. The CDR3 is made up of 15 amino acids. Full variable domain (remainder filled in from reference TRBV19 and TRBJ1-3): DGGITQSPKYLFRKEGQNVTLSCEQNLNHDAMYWYRQDPGQGLRLIYYSQIVNDFQKGDIAEGYSVSREKKESFPLTVTSAQKNPTAFYLCASTLGTNSGNTIYFGEGSWLTVV.

The CDR3 is CASSLTSGSYNEQFF. The CDR3 nucleotides read TGTGCCAGCAGTTTGACTAGCGGGAGTTACAATGAGCAGTTCTTC. The chain couples TRBV2 to TRBJ2-1, with 12 bases identical to TRBD2. Germline V gene lookup returns CDR1 SNHLY and CDR2 FYNNEI. This CDR3 has 15 residues. V gave up 5 bases and J gave up 4 bases; unmatched junction bases: 3.

This clone was detected a few times. This chain uses TRBV10-1 with TRBJ2-5; the match to TRBD1 covers 8 bases. Germline assignment: CDR1 WNHNN and CDR2 SYGVQD (reference sequence). The CDR3 loop spans 15 amino acids. V lost 7 bases, J lost 4 bases, and 11 bases stayed unmatched. The CDR3 protein is CASNDRTGQGETQYF. CDR3 nucleotides: TGCGCCAGCAACGACCGGACAGGGCAAGGAGAGACCCAGTACTTC.

V gene TRBV6-4 combines with J gene TRBJ1-1, with a weak D call TRBD1 (6 bases). Trimming took off 8 bases at V and 2 bases at J, with 12 bases between the two ends. The length of the CDR3 is 13 residues. Germline CDR1 MRHNA, CDR2 SNTAGT. Here the CDR3 reads CASARQANTEAFF. The CDR3 DNA follows: TGTGCCAGCGCTAGACAGGCCAACACTGAAGCTTTCTTT.

The chain has TRBV19 and TRBJ2-5, with D possibly matching TRBD1 (5 bases). The CDR3 runs to 14 residues. The V end lost 4 bases, the J end lost 1 base, and 10 bases lay between the germline ends. Germline V gene sequence: CDR1 LNHDA, CDR2 SQIVND (reference sequence). CDR3 sequence reads: CASSTRQTQETQYF. The CDR3, as DNA: TGTGCCAGTAGTACCCGACAGACCCAAGAGACCCAGTACTTC.

The V call is TRBV5-5, the J call TRBJ2-7; 7 bases map to TRBD2. The CDR3 runs to 15 residues. Germline CDR1 and CDR2: SGHKS and YYEKEE (reference sequence). Trimming took 2 bases from V and 4 from J; bases not matched to a gene: 9. CDR3 loop: CASSLTGRVWYEQYF. CDR3 nucleotides: TGTGCCAGCAGCTTAACGGGGAGGGTCTGGTACGAGCAGTACTTC.

The gene calls are TRBV28 and TRBJ2-1, with D possibly being TRBD2 (6 bases). Germline CDR1 reads MDHEN; CDR2 reads SYDVKM. The V end was cut by 7 bases, the J end by 7 bases, with 20 bases between. The CDR3 contains 15 residues. The DNA for the CDR3 is TGTGCCAGCACCCCCAATCCCCGACTAGTTAATGAGCAGTTCTTC. This encodes CASTPNPRLVNEQFF.

The J gene is TRBJ1-2, the V gene TRBV5-1; D possibly corresponds to TRBD1 (6 bases). V lost 6 bases to trimming and J lost 7 bases, with 13 bases between them. CDR1 and CDR2 from the germline V gene are SGHRS and YFSETQ. The CDR3 is 12 amino acids. The CDR3 here is CASNGQGSGYTF. The CDR3 DNA reads as TGCGCCAGCAACGGTCAGGGGTCTGGCTACACCTTC.